These 19 T cell receptor beta chains share one sample of origin, sequenced in a study of regulatory T cells in long-lasting Graves disease. Library construction for TCR beta used iRepertoire HTBI primers and Arm-PCR of CDR3 regions. TCRdb re-called the multiplex PCR reads with MiXCR, one entry per CDR3 protein. The repertoire holds roughly 500,000 distinct CDR3 sequences, approximately 12% seen once, with about 9.1% in the top ten. Time point here: newly diagnosed GD, antithyroid drugs for less than 3 months. Construction of the TCR library relied on RNA isolated from PBMCs. The sample also formed part of further work on T cells in Graves' hyperthyroidism and ophthalmopathy.

Source: peripheral blood mononuclear cells (PBMCs), taken at new diagnosis, from a patient treated with antithyroid drugs. These receptors were obtained from a man aged 25 to 40 with Graves disease.

The J gene is TRBJ1-3, the V gene TRBV7-9, with D perhaps matching TRBD1 (5 bases). Germline-derived CDR1 and CDR2 are SEHNR and FQNEAQ (reference sequence). Trimming removed 0 bases at V and 2 bases at J, with 11 bases between. CDR3 length: 16 residues. The CDR3 nucleotides are TGTGCCAGCAGCTTAGCATGGGGACTAACTGGAAACACCATATATTTT. Its protein is CASSLAWGLTGNTIYF.

This clonotype occurred many times. The chain links TRBV13 to TRBJ2-5, with TRBD2 as a possible D gene (6 bases). The V end was cut by 3 bases, the J end by 4 bases, with 9 bases between. The CDR3 sequence is 13 residues long. Germline-derived CDR1 and CDR2 are PRHDT and FYEKMQ (reference sequence). CDR3 protein: CASSFGRGETQYF. The CDR3 DNA reads TGTGCCAGCAGCTTCGGGCGGGGAGAGACCCAGTACTTC.

This clonotype was seen many times. The V gene is TRBV20-1, the J gene TRBJ2-1; tentative D call: TRBD2 (6 bases). The V and J ends lost 3 bases and 4 bases respectively, with 16 bases between them. The CDR3 has 15 residues. Germline CDR1 and CDR2: DFQATT and SNEGSKA (reference sequence). The CDR3 reads CSASRRRALYNEQFF. The CDR3 nucleotides read TGCAGTGCTAGCCGGAGGAGGGCCCTATACAATGAGCAGTTCTTC.

This clonotype was observed many times. The genes are TRBV12-3 or TRBV12-4 and TRBJ2-1; 11 bases are a match to TRBD1. Unmatched junction bases numbered 6, after V lost 5 bases and J lost 9 bases. The CDR3 runs 14 residues. The CDR3 protein is CASSGTGGMGEQFF. CDR3 in DNA: TGTGCCAGCAGTGGGACAGGGGGGATGGGTGAGCAGTTCTTC.

This clonotype has a handful of counts. The chain couples TRBV11-2 to TRBJ2-2, with D tentatively TRBD2 (5 bases). Germline V gives CDR1 SGHAT, CDR2 FQNNGV. Trimming shortened V by 6 bases and J by 6 bases, and 17 bases separated the two germline ends. The CDR3 totals 15 residues. CDR3 in DNA: TGTGCCAGCAGGAAGACGGAGGTCCCGTCCGGGGAGCTGTTTTTT. Protein sequence: CASRKTEVPSGELFF.

For the CDR3, the DNA is TGTGCCAGCAGGACCGGGACTAGCGGGCGGAAGCGCTCCTACAATGAGCAGTTCTTC. This codes for CASRTGTSGRKRSYNEQFF. This chain joins TRBV2 and TRBJ2-1; the match to TRBD2 covers 12 bases. The CDR3 extends over 19 amino acids. Germline CDR1 SNHLY, CDR2 FYNNEI. V dropped 6 bases and J dropped 0; count of bases not matched to a gene: 12.

Regarding this clonotype: This sequence may be a read error, since a much larger clone differs from it by one base. The DNA of the CDR3 is TGTGCCAGCAGATATCAGGGGGGAGTGAACGTTCAGTACTTC. Translation gives CASRYQGGVNVQYF. The chain links TRBV2 to TRBJ2-4, with D perhaps matching TRBD1 (7 bases). This CDR3 contains 14 residues. CDR1 is SNHLY, CDR2 FYNNEI, per germline. V lost 6 bases and J 11 bases, leaving 20 bases between the germline ends. The variable domain in full, with the rest retrieved from reference TRBV2 and TRBJ2-4, is EPEVTQTPSHQVTQMGQEVILRCVPISNHLYFYWYRQILGQKVEFLVSFYNNEISEKSEIFDDQFSVERPDGSNFTLKIRSTKLEDSAMYFCASRYQGGVNVQYFGAGTRLSVL.

This clonotype has more than one count but fewer than ten. The V call is TRBV20-1, the J call TRBJ2-7, with D perhaps matching TRBD2 (6 bases). V lost 3 bases, J lost 4 bases, and 13 bases lay in between. CDR1 is DFQATT and CDR2 is SNEGSKA in the germline V gene (reference sequence). The CDR3 covers 13 residues. This CDR3 reads CSASVGRLYEQYF. CDR3 DNA sequence: TGCAGTGCTAGTGTTGGGAGGTTGTACGAGCAGTACTTC.

This clonotype showed up just a few times. This sequence joins TRBV20-1 and TRBJ2-7; 11 nucleotides line up with TRBD1. Germline V CDR1 and CDR2: DFQATT, SNEGSKA (reference sequence). CDR3 size: 15 residues. V was pared by 6 bases and J by 3 bases, with 10 bases of the junction left unmatched. The CDR3 bases are TGCAGTGCAGTGACGCCGGGACAGGGGGTCTACGAGCAGTACTTC. Residues: CSAVTPGQGVYEQYF.

This clonotype showed up just a few times. One base away lies a much larger clone, so this may be a sequencing read error. The V and J genes are TRBV12-3 or TRBV12-4 and TRBJ2-1; 8 positions match TRBD1. With 0 bases clipped from V and 6 bases from J, the junction kept 13 bases outside the gene matches. The CDR3 is made up of 18 amino acids. The chain's CDR3 is CASSLAGWGTGNSNEQFF. The CDR3 DNA sequence: TGTGCCAGCAGTTTAGCGGGTTGGGGGACAGGAAACTCCAATGAGCAGTTCTTC.

At least ten counts were recorded for this clonotype. The rearrangement joins TRBV12-3 or TRBV12-4 to TRBJ1-2; a possible D gene is TRBD1 (6 bases). The CDR3 is 15 residues long. Deletions cut 0 bases from V and 6 bases from J, with 14 bases between. The CDR3 DNA is TGTGCCAGCAGTTTAGCCGGCAGGGGACTCGATGGCTACACCTTC. Translated: CASSLAGRGLDGYTF.

At least ten counts were recorded for this clonotype. The J gene is TRBJ1-1, the V gene TRBV12-3 or TRBV12-4, with D hard to call. The germline V and J ends were trimmed by 0 bases and 4 bases, with 6 bases remaining between them. The CDR3 is 13 amino acids. CDR3 sequence (DNA): TGTGCCAGCAGTTTAGCCCGGGGCACTGAAGCTTTCTTT. Its translation: CASSLARGTEAFF.

In the case of this clonotype: Compared with germline, one end of the junction differs, possibly owing to a read error. V gene TRBV27 combines with J gene TRBJ2-5; 8 positions agree with TRBD2. CDR3 length equals 16 residues. CDR1 and CDR2 (germline): MNHEY, SMNVEV (reference sequence). CDR3 in amino acids: CASSLYPSGRQEAQYF. The CDR3 DNA is TGTGCCAGCAGTTTATATCCTAGCGGGCGCCAAGAGGCCCAGTACTTC.

In its sample, this clonotype was seen a few times. A much larger clone sits a single nucleotide away, making a read error possible. The CDR3 DNA reads as TGCGCCAGCAGTGAGCGTGGGACAGGGGGCTACAATGAGCAGTTCTTC. The encoded protein is CASSERGTGGYNEQFF. The chain links TRBV10-1 to TRBJ2-1; TRBD1 aligns across 11 bases. CDR3 length equals 16 residues. V was pared by 2 bases and J by 3 bases, with 3 bases of the junction left unmatched. The germline V gene encodes CDR1 WNHNN and CDR2 SYGVQD (reference sequence).

The V call is TRBV19, the J call TRBJ2-5, with D tentatively TRBD2 (6 bases). The CDR3 has 15 amino acids. CDR1 is LNHDA and CDR2 is SQIVND in the germline V gene (reference sequence). Trimming cost V 1 base and J 1 base, with 10 bases left between them. CDR3 region: CASSIAGDLQETQYF. DNA for the CDR3: TGTGCCAGTAGTATAGCGGGAGACCTCCAAGAGACCCAGTACTTC.

This clonotype was seen many times. V and J are TRBV20-1 and TRBJ2-3; D assignment may be TRBD1 or TRBD2 (5 bases each). The V and J ends lost 0 bases and 3 bases respectively, with 10 bases between them. The length of the CDR3 is 14 residues. The germline V gene encodes CDR1 DFQATT and CDR2 SNEGSKA (reference sequence). For the CDR3, the DNA is TGCAGTGCTAGAGATGTTGGGGGAACAGATACGCAGTATTTT. Translated, it gives CSARDVGGTDTQYF.

This clonotype was recorded many times. This sequence joins TRBV20-1 and TRBJ1-2; D possibly corresponds to TRBD1 (5 bases). V shed 2 bases and J shed 3 bases, with 13 bases lying between them. The CDR3 runs to 14 residues. The germline V gene has CDR1 DFQATT and CDR2 SNEGSKA (reference sequence). This CDR3 is CSARLPGRDYGYTF. The CDR3 DNA follows: TGCAGTGCTAGACTTCCGGGACGGGACTATGGCTACACCTTC.

The table lists this clonotype with many counts. This chain connects TRBV18 to TRBJ1-2, with 11 bases identical to TRBD1. Trimming took 0 bases from V and 5 from J; bases not matched to a gene: 2. This CDR3 spans 15 amino acids. Germline assignment: CDR1 KGHSH and CDR2 LQKENI. CDR3 loop: CASSPPDRGHYGYTF. Here the CDR3 DNA reads TGTGCCAGCTCACCACCGGACAGGGGGCATTATGGCTACACCTTC.

J is TRBJ1-4 and V is TRBV20-1; tentatively, D is TRBD1 (5 bases). CDR3 length: 13 amino acids. V was clipped by 3 bases and J by 5 bases, with 10 bases between them. The germline V gene encodes CDR1 DFQATT and CDR2 SNEGSKA (reference sequence). The CDR3 sequence is CSASSGGNEKLFF. In nucleotides, the CDR3 is TGCAGTGCTAGCTCGGGGGGAAATGAAAAACTGTTTTTT.